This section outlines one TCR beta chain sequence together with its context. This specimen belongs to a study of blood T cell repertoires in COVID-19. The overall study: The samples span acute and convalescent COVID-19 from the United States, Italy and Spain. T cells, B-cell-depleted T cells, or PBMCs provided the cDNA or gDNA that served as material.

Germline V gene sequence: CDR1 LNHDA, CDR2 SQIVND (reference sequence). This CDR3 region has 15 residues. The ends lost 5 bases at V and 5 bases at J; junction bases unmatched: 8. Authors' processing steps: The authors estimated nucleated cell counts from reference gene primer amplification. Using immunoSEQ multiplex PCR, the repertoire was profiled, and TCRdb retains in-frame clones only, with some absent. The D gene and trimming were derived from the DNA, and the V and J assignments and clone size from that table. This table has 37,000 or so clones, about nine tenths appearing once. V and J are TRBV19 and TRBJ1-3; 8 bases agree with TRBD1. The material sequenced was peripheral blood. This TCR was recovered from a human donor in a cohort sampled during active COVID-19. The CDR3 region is CASSARQGRRNTIYF. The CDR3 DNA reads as TGTGCCAGTAGTGCCCGACAGGGGAGGCGAAACACCATATATTTT.